What follows are 5 T cell receptor beta chains derived from one specimen sequenced in a study of CD8 T cells in Susac syndrome (dated by TCRdb to 2018 to 2020). The library was produced with the immunoSEQ multiplex PCR assay. RNA was extracted using the RNeasy kit, and about 0.45 to 1 microgram was reverse transcribed with random hexamers. TCRdb took the public reads, trimmed them with fastp at Q25, ran MiXCR for clone calling and kept in-frame beta chains. Every entry covers one CDR3 protein and lists the most common genes and DNA from its rows. This sample gives about 180,000 distinct CDR3 sequences in total; 85% to 95% of them show up just once. The leading ten clones occupy around 0.16% of the sample. The specimen sequenced was CD8+ T cells from PBMCs. The receptors were gathered from a human donor with multiple sclerosis.

The chain joins TRBV7-9 to TRBJ2-7; D is tentatively TRBD1 or TRBD2 (5 bases each). Trimming left V 5 bases short and J 0 bases short, with 14 bases between. Germline lookup yields CDR1 SEHNR and CDR2 FQNEAQ (reference sequence). This CDR3 spans 15 amino acids. CDR3 amino acids: CASSPRDGYSYEQYF. The CDR3 coding sequence is TGTGCCAGCAGCCCCCGGGACGGCTACTCCTACGAGCAGTACTTC.

The V call is TRBV30, the J call TRBJ2-5, with 8 bases fitting TRBD2. There are 14 residues in the CDR3. CDR1 is GTSNPN, CDR2 SVGIG, per germline (reference sequence). The trim removed 2 bases at V and 4 bases at J, leaving 6 bases unmatched. The CDR3 nucleotides read TGTGCCTGGAGTACAGGACGGGAGGGAGAGACCCAGTACTTC. This encodes CAWSTGREGETQYF.

The chain's CDR3 is CSASRRNERTDTQYF. In nucleotides, the CDR3 is TGCAGTGCTAGTCGGAGAAACGAACGCACAGATACGCAGTATTTT. The chain combines TRBV20-1 with TRBJ2-3; D remains ambiguous. Germline CDR1 and CDR2: DFQATT and SNEGSKA (reference sequence). V was clipped by 3 bases and J by 1 base, with 14 bases between them. The CDR3 runs to 15 residues.

The chain uses TRBV4-1 and TRBJ2-1; TRBD2 matches 7 bases. Germline V gene lookup returns CDR1 MGHRA and CDR2 YSYEKL. CDR3 size: 20 residues. V dropped 0 bases and J dropped 5; count of bases not matched to a gene: 19. CDR3 nucleotides: TGCGCCAGCAGCCAAGACAATCCTAGGACTAGTCGAGGCCCCAACAATGAGCAGTTCTTC. This sequence encodes CASSQDNPRTSRGPNNEQFF.

The gene calls are TRBV5-4 and TRBJ2-3; D perhaps matches TRBD2 (6 bases). In germline, CDR1 is SGHNT, CDR2 YYREEE (reference sequence). Trimming took 0 bases from V and 6 from J, leaving 14 bases between them. The CDR3 has 15 residues. The CDR3 reads CASSLGLPGGDTQYF. CDR3 DNA: TGTGCCAGCAGCTTGGGACTACCAGGAGGGGATACGCAGTATTTT. Using reference TRBV5-4 and TRBJ2-3 for the parts outside the CDR3, the full variable domain is ETGVTQSPTHLIKTRGQQVTLRCSSQSGHNTVSWYQQALGQGPQFIFQYYREEENGRGNFPPRFSGLQFPNYSSELNVNALELDDSALYLCASSLGLPGGDTQYFGPGTRLTVL.